Below, 27 T cell receptor beta chains from the same sample are listed, as sequenced in a study of post-analysis software for immune sequencing data. Overall study results and limits: TRBV5-6, TRBV5-1 and TRBV20-1 were among a few TRBV segments more frequent in patients than controls.

The authors incorporated unique molecular identifiers into the TCR beta cDNA libraries. Using its own MiXCR run on the PCR reads, TCRdb lists one record per CDR3 protein. The sample lists under 650,000 distinct CDR3 sequences; roughly 45% were seen once. Which antigens these TCRs recognize remains unknown. Sequenced material: blood. These receptors were collected from a girl under 18 with multiple sclerosis.

The chain combines TRBV12-3 or TRBV12-4 with TRBJ2-7; D is unresolved. The CDR3 is 14 amino acids. Trimming shortened V by 6 bases and J by 1 base, and 13 bases separated the two germline ends. In DNA form, the CDR3 reads TGTGCCAGCAGGTCGGGCGGAAAGTCCTACGAGCAGTACTTC. This translates into CASRSGGKSYEQYF.

The rearrangement uses TRBV6-1 and TRBJ2-4, with D possibly being TRBD2 (6 bases). TRBJ2-7 explains the end of the DNA better; the J call may be wrong. The germline CDR1 and CDR2 sequences are MNHNS and SASEGT. CDR3 size: 13 residues. The CDR3, as DNA: TGTGCCGGCACAGAGCGGGCGACCTACGAGCAGTACTTC. Amino acids: CAGTERATYEQYF.

This clonotype was recorded many times. The chain uses TRBV5-4 and TRBJ1-1; 11 bases align to TRBD1. Germline loops: CDR1 SGHNT, CDR2 YYREEE (reference sequence). V was clipped by 4 bases and J by 3 bases; unmatched bases: 2. The CDR3 length is 14 residues. CDR3 in amino acids: CASSQGQGDTEAFF. Here the CDR3 DNA reads TGTGCCAGCAGCCAGGGACAGGGGGACACTGAAGCTTTCTTT. Complete variable domain (other parts from reference TRBV5-4 and TRBJ1-1): ETGVTQSPTHLIKTRGQQVTLRCSSQSGHNTVSWYQQALGQGPQFIFQYYREEENGRGNFPPRFSGLQFPNYSSELNVNALELDDSALYLCASSQGQGDTEAFFGQGTRLTVV.

In its sample, this clonotype was seen a few times. The V gene is TRBV12-3 or TRBV12-4, the J gene TRBJ2-7, with a weak D call TRBD1 (6 bases). The V gene lost 5 bases and the J gene lost 0 bases, with 11 bases spanning the gap. The CDR3 has 14 amino acids. DNA for the CDR3: TGTGCCAGCAGTAACCGGGACAACTCCTACGAGCAGTACTTC. It translates to CASSNRDNSYEQYF.

This clonotype was counted between two and nine times. The genes are TRBV7-9 and TRBJ2-1; 7 bases fit TRBD1. Looked up from germline, CDR1 is SEHNR and CDR2 is FQNEAQ (reference sequence). J was trimmed by 10 bases and V by 4 bases; bases with no gene match: 10. This CDR3 region has 14 residues. The CDR3, as DNA: TGTGCCAGCAGCTCGGGATTCGACAGGGTGGAGCAGTTCTTC. Protein product: CASSSGFDRVEQFF.

The chain couples TRBV2 to TRBJ2-7; D gene uncertain. The CDR3 consists of 14 residues. CDR1 SNHLY and CDR2 FYNNEI come from the germline V gene. Trimming took 2 bases from V and 5 from J, leaving 13 bases between them. CDR3 loop: CASSESSRRHEQYF. DNA for the CDR3: TGTGCCAGCAGTGAATCGTCCAGACGGCACGAGCAGTACTTC.

V and J are TRBV24-1 and TRBJ1-5; D is possibly TRBD1 (5 bases). CDR3 length: 13 residues. Deletions cut 5 bases from V and 7 bases from J, with 11 bases between. Germline CDR1 and CDR2: KGHDR and SFDVKD. The CDR3 loop is CATSGEGRQPQHF. The CDR3 DNA is TGTGCCACCAGTGGCGAGGGGCGACAGCCCCAGCATTTT.

The chain combines TRBV7-8 with TRBJ2-7, with 12 bases that match TRBD2. This CDR3 has 15 residues. The germline V gene encodes CDR1 SGHVS and CDR2 FQNEAQ. With V trimmed by 2 bases and J by 7 bases, 6 bases remained unmatched. Written as DNA, the CDR3 is TGTGCCAGCAGCTTATCTAGCGGGAGGGTCGGAGAGCAGTACTTC. Amino acids: CASSLSSGRVGEQYF.

The rearrangement joins TRBV5-1 to TRBJ2-3; weak D call: TRBD1 (5 bases). Germline values: CDR1 SGHRS, CDR2 YFSETQ. This CDR3 spans 15 amino acids. The V end lost 4 bases, the J end lost 0 bases, and 12 bases lay between the germline ends. This CDR3 reads CASSPGDSSTDTQYF. CDR3 DNA sequence: TGCGCCAGCAGCCCGGGCGACAGCAGCACAGATACGCAGTATTTT.

The genes are TRBV4-2 and TRBJ2-1, with D possibly TRBD2 on 5 matching bases. The germline V and J ends were trimmed by 4 bases and 0 bases, with 13 bases remaining between them. The CDR3 consists of 16 residues. The germline CDR1 and CDR2 sequences are LGHNA and YNFKEQ. CDR3 nucleotides: TGTGCCAGCAGCCGTCCGGGATCCCTCTCCTACAATGAGCAGTTCTTC. Its translation: CASSRPGSLSYNEQFF.

The rearrangement links TRBV6-1 to TRBJ2-7, with no clear D. The closer fit of TRBJ2-5 to the DNA end suggests the J call may be wrong. The CDR3 extends over 14 amino acids. Looked up from germline, CDR1 is MNHNS and CDR2 is SASEGT. In DNA form, the CDR3 reads TGTGCCAGCAGCGTTTTCGGGCCCAGAGAGACCCAGTACTTC. It is translated as CASSVFGPRETQYF.

This clonotype appeared a few times. This rearrangement joins TRBV7-2 to TRBJ2-7; D uncertain. The CDR3 is made up of 13 amino acids. Trimming removed 3 bases from V and 3 bases from J, with 9 bases in between. Germline CDR1 is SGHTA and CDR2 is FQGNSA. Here the CDR3 reads CASSFSSGYEQYF. CDR3 in DNA: TGTGCCAGCAGCTTCTCCTCAGGCTACGAGCAGTACTTC.

The chain recombines TRBV5-6 with TRBJ2-6; D perhaps matches TRBD1 (5 bases). This CDR3 is built from 16 residues. The V end was cut by 0 bases, the J end by 2 bases, with 9 bases between. Germline CDR1 reads SGHDT; CDR2 reads YYEEEE. The CDR3 is CASSLAVTAGANVLTF. The CDR3 DNA sequence: TGTGCCAGCAGCTTGGCCGTGACAGCTGGGGCCAACGTCCTGACTTTC.

This clonotype showed up just a few times. The V gene is TRBV20-1, the J gene TRBJ1-2, with 8 positions matching TRBD1. This CDR3 is 12 amino acids long. Germline V gives CDR1 DFQATT, CDR2 SNEGSKA (reference sequence). With V trimmed by 6 bases and J by 8 bases, 8 bases remained unmatched. Here the CDR3 DNA reads TGCAGTGCCCCCGGACAGGGAAGCGGCTACACCTTC. This codes for CSAPGQGSGYTF.

The gene calls are TRBV4-1 and TRBJ2-3; D possibly corresponds to TRBD2 (5 bases). V lost 4 bases, J lost 0 bases, and 20 bases lay in between. This CDR3 has 18 amino acids. Germline V CDR1 and CDR2: MGHRA, YSYEKL. CDR3 bases: TGCGCCAGCAGCCCGTATTTCCGAGCGGAGGTTAGCACAGATACGCAGTATTTT. Residues: CASSPYFRAEVSTDTQYF.

The chain employs TRBV20-1 and TRBJ2-1; TRBD2 aligns across 12 bases. CDR3 length: 14 residues. Germline V gene data show CDR1 as DFQATT and CDR2 as SNEGSKA (reference sequence). J was trimmed by 8 bases and V by 4 bases; bases with no gene match: 6. The CDR3 loop reads CSAKTSGGRHEQFF. CDR3 DNA sequence: TGCAGTGCTAAAACTAGCGGGGGGCGGCATGAGCAGTTCTTC.

This clonotype was counted a few times. The V gene is TRBV20-1, the J gene TRBJ1-2, with D perhaps TRBD1 (6 bases). CDR3 size: 14 residues. Germline V gene sequence: CDR1 DFQATT, CDR2 SNEGSKA (reference sequence). V lost 5 bases and J 6 bases, leaving 19 bases between the germline ends. CDR3 in DNA: TGCAGTGCTCGATCGGGGGGGCGCCGGGATGGCTACACCTTC. Protein sequence: CSARSGGRRDGYTF.

This clonotype was observed a handful of times. The chain links TRBV20-1 to TRBJ2-1; TRBD2 is a possible D gene (6 bases). Germline-derived CDR1 and CDR2 are DFQATT and SNEGSKA (reference sequence). Trimming took 2 bases from V and 0 from J, leaving 14 bases between them. CDR3 size: 16 residues. The CDR3 here is CSARPRERGSYNEQFF. The DNA for the CDR3 is TGCAGTGCTAGACCTCGGGAGCGCGGCTCCTACAATGAGCAGTTCTTC.

V and J are TRBV3-1 and TRBJ1-2; D possibly corresponds to TRBD1 (5 bases). This CDR3 is built from 14 residues. V lost 0 bases and J 7 bases, leaving 12 bases between the germline ends. CDR1 LGHDT and CDR2 YNNKEL come from the germline V gene (reference sequence). CDR3 region: CASSQDQGGPGYTF. In DNA form, the CDR3 reads TGTGCCAGCAGCCAAGATCAGGGAGGTCCTGGCTACACCTTC.

The chain combines TRBV20-1 with TRBJ2-7; tentative D call: TRBD1 (6 bases). The germline V gene has CDR1 DFQATT and CDR2 SNEGSKA (reference sequence). Trimming pared 1 base from V and 7 bases from J, leaving 20 bases between. The CDR3 totals 15 residues. CDR3: CSARVDSTYYNEQYF. The CDR3 DNA reads as TGCAGTGCTAGAGTGGACAGCACCTACTACAATGAGCAGTACTTC.

The rearrangement joins TRBV4-1 to TRBJ2-3; 8 positions agree with TRBD2. The CDR3 covers 16 residues. CDR1 is MGHRA and CDR2 is YSYEKL in the germline V gene. Trimming at V came to 1 base and at J to 4 bases, leaving 7 bases not matched to a gene. The CDR3 reads CASSQGAGDPSDTQYF. The CDR3 nucleotides read TGCGCCAGCAGCCAAGGAGCGGGGGACCCCTCAGATACGCAGTATTTT.

This clonotype appeared once. The chain couples TRBV13 to TRBJ2-3; D is unresolved. This CDR3 has 14 amino acids. In germline, CDR1 is PRHDT, CDR2 FYEKMQ (reference sequence). Trimming cost V 6 bases and J 0 bases, with 10 bases left between them. The DNA for the CDR3 is TGTGCCAGCAGGGCCCCGACCAGCACAGATACGCAGTATTTT. This codes for CASRAPTSTDTQYF.

The chain uses TRBV12-5 and TRBJ2-7; a weak D match, TRBD1 (5 bases). The germline V and J ends were trimmed by 7 bases and 2 bases, with 9 bases remaining between them. The CDR3 length is 12 residues. CDR1 is LGHNT, CDR2 FRNRAP, per germline. The CDR3 DNA reads TGTGCTAGTGCCACAGGTACCTACGAGCAGTACTTC. Translated, it gives CASATGTYEQYF.

The gene calls are TRBV12-3 or TRBV12-4 and TRBJ2-4; D tentatively fits TRBD1 or TRBD2 (7 bases each). CDR3 length: 15 residues. Trimming pared 2 bases from V and 5 bases from J, leaving 13 bases between. The CDR3 loop is CASSLREGAQNIQYF. DNA of the CDR3: TGTGCCAGCAGTTTAAGGGAGGGGGCCCAAAACATTCAGTACTTC.

This clonotype was counted a few times. V gene TRBV4-1 combines with J gene TRBJ2-5, with 10 bases identical to TRBD2. Germline CDR1 reads MGHRA; CDR2 reads YSYEKL. This CDR3 comprises 16 residues. With V trimmed by 0 bases and J by 5 bases, 6 bases remained unmatched. CDR3 nucleotides: TGCGCCAGCAGCCAAGAAGAGCGGGAGGGCCCTGAGACCCAGTACTTC. This translates into CASSQEEREGPETQYF.

The chain uses TRBV5-5 and TRBJ2-2, with TRBD1 matching over 8 bases. V trimming: 4 bases; J trimming: 3 bases; junction bases outside the gene matches: 8. This CDR3 region has 16 residues. Germline CDR1 is SGHKS and CDR2 is YYEKEE (reference sequence). The CDR3, as DNA: TGTGCCAGCAGCGGCACCGGGACAGGCTACACCGGGGAGCTGTTTTTT. Translating it yields CASSGTGTGYTGELFF.

This sequence joins TRBV20-1 and TRBJ2-7; 8 bases match TRBD1. The V gene end was trimmed by 4 bases and the J gene end by 2 bases; junction bases not matched to a gene: 4. Germline V gene data show CDR1 as DFQATT and CDR2 as SNEGSKA (reference sequence). There are 13 residues in the CDR3. DNA for the CDR3: TGCAGTGCTAATGCAGGGGGCGCCTACGAGCAGTACTTC. This gives the protein CSANAGGAYEQYF.